The entry that follows covers one T cell receptor (beta chain) sequence. Its target antigen remains unknown. Base-call qualities are not available, and no considerably larger clone is one nucleotide away. Patient enrollment in ICON started in 2016, and the final patient was enrolled in 2018. From a subcohort of 60 to 90 patients, fresh tumor and matched uninvolved tissue were collected for in-depth immune analyses, including TCR sequencing. No cell sorting was done, and TCR sequencing was instead run on DNA isolated from bulk tissue. The immunoSEQ assay used for TCR sequencing gave the T-cell fraction in both tumor and uninvolved lung tissue. Per the authors' processing: For survival analysis, patients were divided into high (upper tertile) and low (lower two tertiles) T-cell fraction groups, which were compared by log-rank test. A signed-rank test was used to test paired tumor versus uninvolved lung differences in T-cell fraction. TCRdb re-hosts the immuneACCESS table, in-frame sequences only. Its copies lack some clones; in the studies checked, an unresolved V gene accounts for under half of them, and the cause for the rest is not known. That table supplies the V and J calls and clone size; D and trimming were determined from the DNA. The sample table contains 9,500 to 14,000 clones; only one count was recorded for over 80% of them. The top ten constitute approximately 8.4% of the sample.

The trim is 5 bases for V and 11 bases for J, with a gap of 12 bases between the germline ends. The germline V gene sets CDR1 to WSHSY and CDR2 to SAAADI. CDR3 length: 11 amino acids, cysteine to phenylalanine. The only DNA kept is the CDR3, 33 bases in frame from the first base. The data belong to a study of tumor-infiltrating lymphocytes in localized non-small cell lung cancer (dated by TCRdb to 2020 to 2023). As for the study more broadly: Several histologies were represented in the cohort, which also included both smokers and never-smokers as well as patients whose samples were collected after neoadjuvant chemotherapy. In total, the ICON cohort consisted of some 160 surgical patients with localized non-small cell lung cancer who had their tumors resected. A total of some 50 patients were included in the paired tumor versus uninvolved lung comparison of immunoSEQ T-cell fraction. From each patient came resected tumor tissue plus uninvolved lung tissue from that same patient, and the uninvolved lung tissue was described as non-adjacent to the tumor. The same patients underwent several integrated assays, with TCR sequencing performed together with flow cytometry, multiplex immunofluorescence, RNA-seq, exome sequencing and proteomics. What the authors observed across the whole study: Tumor T-cell fraction from TCR sequencing was not associated with recurrence-free survival (p = 0.61). Because different assays used different pieces of the same tissue, intratumor heterogeneity could not be separated from technical variation. Consistent with immunofluorescence CD3 counts, TCRbeta sequencing supported greater T cell infiltration in tumors than in uninvolved lung tissue. TCR-derived T-cell fraction did not differ between the flow cytometry-defined immunotypes IM1 (good prognosis) and IM2 (poor prognosis). Because assay coverage varied across patients depending on available tissue quantity, TCR sequencing was performed for only a subset of the cohort.

Rearrangement joined TRBV10-2 to TRBJ1-1; TRBD1 might be the D gene, on 6 matching bases. Sequencing input: lung tumor tissue. The receptor's source is a human donor with non-small cell lung cancer. The base sequence is TGCGCCAGCAGTACAGGGATAATGGCTTTCTTT. Protein translation: CASSTGIMAFF.